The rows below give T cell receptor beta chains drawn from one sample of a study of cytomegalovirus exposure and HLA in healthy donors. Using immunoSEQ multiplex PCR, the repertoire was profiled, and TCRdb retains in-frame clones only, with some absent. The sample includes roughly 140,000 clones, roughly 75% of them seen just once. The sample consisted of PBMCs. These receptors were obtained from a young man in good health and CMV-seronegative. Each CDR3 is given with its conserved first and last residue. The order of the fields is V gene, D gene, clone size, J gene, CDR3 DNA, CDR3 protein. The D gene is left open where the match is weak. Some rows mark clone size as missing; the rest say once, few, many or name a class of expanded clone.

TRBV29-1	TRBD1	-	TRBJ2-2	TGCAGCGTGTGGGCCGGGACAGGGGGCGCAAAATCCGGGGAGCTGTTTTTT	CSVWAGTGGAKSGELFF
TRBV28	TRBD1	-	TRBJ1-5	TGTGCCAGCAGTTCGCAGGGGGCGAGCAATCAGCCCCAGCATTTT	CASSSQGASNQPQHF
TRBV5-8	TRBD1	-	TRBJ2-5	TGTGCCAGCAGCTTGCCCGGGACAGAAAAACAAGAGACCCAGTACTTC	CASSLPGTEKQETQYF
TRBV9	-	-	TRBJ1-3	TGTGCCAGCTCTCCCCGGGGATCCTCTGGAAACACCATATATTTT	CASSPRGSSGNTIYF
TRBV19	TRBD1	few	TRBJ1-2	TGTGCCAGTAGTATCGGACAGGCTCACTATGGCTACCCCTTC	CASSIGQAHYGYPF
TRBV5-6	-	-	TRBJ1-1	TGTGCCAGCAGCTTGGCCCCACCCAGGGTTCGGACTGAAGCTTTCTTT	CASSLAPPRVRTEAFF
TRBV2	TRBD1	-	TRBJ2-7	TGTGCCAGCAGTGCGAACGGACAGGGTGGCGACGAGCAGTACTTC	CASSANGQGGDEQYF
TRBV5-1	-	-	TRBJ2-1	TGCGCCAGCAGCTTCTCCGGCAGGAATAATGAGCAGTTCTTC	CASSFSGRNNEQFF
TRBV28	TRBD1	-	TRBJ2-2	TGTGCCAGCAGTTCGGCACAGGGGGACACCGGGGAGCTGTTTTTT	CASSSAQGDTGELFF
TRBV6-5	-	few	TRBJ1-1	TGTGCCAGCAGTGATTCCAGTTACACTGAAGCTTTCTTT	CASSDSSYTEAFF
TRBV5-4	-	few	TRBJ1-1	TGTGCCAGCAGCACGAGGACAATCCAGAACACTGAAGCTTTCTTT	CASSTRTIQNTEAFF
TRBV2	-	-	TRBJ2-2	TGTGCCAGCAGGTCGAGAGGGAAGGGGGAGCTGTTTTTT	CASRSRGKGELFF
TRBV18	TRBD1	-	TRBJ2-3	TGTGCCAGCTCACCGTCCAGGGGGCGCTTAGATACGCAGTATTTT	CASSPSRGRLDTQYF
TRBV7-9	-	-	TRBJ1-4	TGTGCCAGCAGCTCACAGGCAACTAATGAAAAACTGTTTTTT	CASSSQATNEKLFF
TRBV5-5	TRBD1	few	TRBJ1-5	TGTGCCAGCATGAAACAGGGGGGCAGCAATCAGCCCCAGCATTTT	CASMKQGGSNQPQHF
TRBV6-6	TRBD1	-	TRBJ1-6	TGTGCCAGCAGTTTGACAGGGGGGAATTCACCCCTCCACTTT	CASSLTGGNSPLHF
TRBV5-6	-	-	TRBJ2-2	TGTGCCAGCAGCGACCCGGGACTCCAAACCGGGGAGCTGTTTTTT	CASSDPGLQTGELFF
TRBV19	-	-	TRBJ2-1	TGTGCCAGTAGTATTAAATTTGGAGAGAAGGATGAGCAGTTCTTC	CASSIKFGEKDEQFF
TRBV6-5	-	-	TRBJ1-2	TGTGCCAGCAGTAAGGGGGTTCTAGCTAACTATGGCTACACCTTC	CASSKGVLANYGYTF
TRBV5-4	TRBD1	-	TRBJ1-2	TGTGCCAGCAACGAGGGAGGGACAGGGGGTAACTATGGCTACACCTTC	CASNEGGTGGNYGYTF
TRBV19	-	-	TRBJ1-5	TGTGCCAGTAGGTCCCCGGGTAATAGCAATCAGCCCCAGCATTTT	CASRSPGNSNQPQHF
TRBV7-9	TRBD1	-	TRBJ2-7	TGTGCCAGCGCGGATCAGGACGACAGGGCCCACGAGCAGTACTTC	CASADQDDRAHEQYF
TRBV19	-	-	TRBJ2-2	TGTGCCAGTACCTACTTCACCGGGGAGCTGTTTTTT	CASTYFTGELFF
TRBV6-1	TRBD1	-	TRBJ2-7	TGTGCCAGCAGTGACCAGGGGGCCAGTGAGCAGTACTTC	CASSDQGASEQYF
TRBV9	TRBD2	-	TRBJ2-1	TGTGCCAGCAGCGAGAGACTAGCGGGGGTAAACAATGAGCAGTTCTTC	CASSERLAGVNNEQFF
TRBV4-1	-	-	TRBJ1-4	TGCGCCAGCAGCCAAGATCGACGGGGAATTGAAAAACTGTTTTTT	CASSQDRRGIEKLFF
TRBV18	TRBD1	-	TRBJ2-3	TGTGCCAGCTCACCCCGACAGGGAACAGATACGCAGTATTTT	CASSPRQGTDTQYF
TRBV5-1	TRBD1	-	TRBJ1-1	TGCGCCAGCAGCCTTCCCGGGACAGGGAACACTGAAGCTTTCTTT	CASSLPGTGNTEAFF
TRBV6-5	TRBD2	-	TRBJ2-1	TGTGCCACCCGACTAGCGCGATACAATGAGCAGTTCTTC	CATRLARYNEQFF
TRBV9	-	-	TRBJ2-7	TGTGCCAGCAGCGTAGGGACTCCCTACGAGCAGTACTTC	CASSVGTPYEQYF
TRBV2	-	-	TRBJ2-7	TGTGCCAGCAGTGAGACAGGTACACCCTTCTACGAGCAGTACTTC	CASSETGTPFYEQYF
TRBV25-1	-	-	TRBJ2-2	TGTGCCAGCACTTACTTGAACACCGGGGAGCTGTTTTTT	CASTYLNTGELFF
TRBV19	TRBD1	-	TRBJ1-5	TGTGCCAGTACCGGGACAGGGGGAAGCAATCAGCCCCAGCATTTT	CASTGTGGSNQPQHF
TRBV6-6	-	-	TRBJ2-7	TGTGCCAGCAGTTACTCGCGGACCCGGGTACTAGGGGAGCAGTACTTC	CASSYSRTRVLGEQYF
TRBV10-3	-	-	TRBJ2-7	TGTGCCATCAGACAGGGATTGATAGACTACGAGCAGTACTTC	CAIRQGLIDYEQYF
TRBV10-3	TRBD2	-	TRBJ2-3	TGTGCCATCAGGGCTAGCGGGATTAAAGATACGCAGTATTTT	CAIRASGIKDTQYF
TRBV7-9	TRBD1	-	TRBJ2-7	TGTGCCAGCAGCATCCAGACAGGGGGCTTAAGTGAGCAGTACTTC	CASSIQTGGLSEQYF
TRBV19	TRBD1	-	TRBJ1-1	TGTGCCAGTAGTCAGACAGGGGGTATGAACACTGAAGCTTTCTTT	CASSQTGGMNTEAFF
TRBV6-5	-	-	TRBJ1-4	TGTGCCAGCAGTTTCAACAGGGCATTTAATGAAAAACTGTTTTTT	CASSFNRAFNEKLFF
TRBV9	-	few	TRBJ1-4	TGTGCCAGCAGCGTAGTGCCAGGGGAAAAACTGTTTTTT	CASSVVPGEKLFF